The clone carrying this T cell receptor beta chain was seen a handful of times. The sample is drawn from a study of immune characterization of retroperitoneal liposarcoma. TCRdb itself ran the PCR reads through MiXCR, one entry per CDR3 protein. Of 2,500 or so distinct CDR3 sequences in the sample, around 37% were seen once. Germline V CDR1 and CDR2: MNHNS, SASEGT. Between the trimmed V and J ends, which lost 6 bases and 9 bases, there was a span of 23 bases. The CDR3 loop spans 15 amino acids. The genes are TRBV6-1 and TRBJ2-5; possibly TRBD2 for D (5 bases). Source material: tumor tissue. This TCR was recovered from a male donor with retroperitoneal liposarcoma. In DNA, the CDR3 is TGTGCCAGCAGCGACCACATACTGCAATCCGGGGCCCAGTACTTC. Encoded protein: CASSDHILQSGAQYF.